This T cell receptor beta chain was captured by sequencing in a study of blood T cells in healthy people across ages. The second PCR ran roughly 6 to 11 cycles with a sample-barcoded 5' primer and J-beta primers. Each TCR beta cDNA got a 12-nucleotide random molecular identifier. TCRdb reprocessed the 5' RACE reads via MiXCR and lists one record per CDR3 protein. The data show about 570,000 distinct CDR3 sequences, 25% to 30% seen once. Study results and caveats: Researchers said unsorted PBMCs prevented a conclusive naive versus antigen-experienced comparison.

This CDR3 has 15 residues. Deletions cut 1 base from V and 7 bases from J, with 14 bases between. The germline V gene encodes CDR1 KGHSH and CDR2 LQKENI. As to this clonotype: Its antigen remains unidentified.

Drawing of peripheral blood yielded roughly 10 milliliters from each donor. The V gene is TRBV18, the J gene TRBJ1-5; TRBD1 might be the D (6 bases). The source of this sequence is an older woman in good health. The sequencing sample was made of blood. The CDR3 coding sequence is TGTGCCAGCTCACCACGCTCAGGGGCAGGGCAGCCCCAGCATTTT. It encodes CASSPRSGAGQPQHF.